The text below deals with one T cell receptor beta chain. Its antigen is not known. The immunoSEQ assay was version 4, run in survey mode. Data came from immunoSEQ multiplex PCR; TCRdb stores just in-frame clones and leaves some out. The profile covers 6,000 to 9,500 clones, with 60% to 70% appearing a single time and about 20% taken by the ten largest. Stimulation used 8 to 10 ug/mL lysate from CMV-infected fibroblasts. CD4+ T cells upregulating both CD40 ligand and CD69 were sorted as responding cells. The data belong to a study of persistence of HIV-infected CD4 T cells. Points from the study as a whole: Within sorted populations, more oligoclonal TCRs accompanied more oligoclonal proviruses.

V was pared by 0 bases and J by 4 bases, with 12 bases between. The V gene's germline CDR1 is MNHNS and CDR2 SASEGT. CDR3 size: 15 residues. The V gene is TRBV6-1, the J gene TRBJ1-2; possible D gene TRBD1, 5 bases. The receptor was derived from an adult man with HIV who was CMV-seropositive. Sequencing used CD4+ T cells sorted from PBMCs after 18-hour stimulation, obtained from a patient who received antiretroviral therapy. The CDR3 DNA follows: TGTGCCAGCAGTGAAGCTGGAGGGGTTACCTATGGCTACACCTTC. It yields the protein CASSEAGGVTYGYTF.